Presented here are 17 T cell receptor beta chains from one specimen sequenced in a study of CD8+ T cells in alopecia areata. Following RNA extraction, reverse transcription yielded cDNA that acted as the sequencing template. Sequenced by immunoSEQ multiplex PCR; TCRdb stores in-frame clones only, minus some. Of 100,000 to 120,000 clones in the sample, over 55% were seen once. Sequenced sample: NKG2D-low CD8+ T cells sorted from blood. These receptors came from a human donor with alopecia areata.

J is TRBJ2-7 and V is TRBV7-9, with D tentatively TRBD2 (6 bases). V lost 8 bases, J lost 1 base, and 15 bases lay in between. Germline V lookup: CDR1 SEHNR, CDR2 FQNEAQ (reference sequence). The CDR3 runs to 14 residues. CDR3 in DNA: TGTGCCAGCCAGGGATCCGCGGGGTCCTACGAGCAGTACTTC. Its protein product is CASQGSAGSYEQYF.

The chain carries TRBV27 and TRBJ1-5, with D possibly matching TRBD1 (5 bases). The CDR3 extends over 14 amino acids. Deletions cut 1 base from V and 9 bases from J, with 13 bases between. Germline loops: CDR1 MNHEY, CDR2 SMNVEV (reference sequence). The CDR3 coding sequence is TGTGCCAGCAGTTTATTCGGGGGGGGTCCGCCCCAGCATTTT. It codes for CASSLFGGGPPQHF.

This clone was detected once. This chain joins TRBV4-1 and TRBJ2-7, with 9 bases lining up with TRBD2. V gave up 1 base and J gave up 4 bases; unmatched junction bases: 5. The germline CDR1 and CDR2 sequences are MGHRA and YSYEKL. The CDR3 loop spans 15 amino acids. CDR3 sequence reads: CASSQGSSGRYEQYF. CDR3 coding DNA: TGCGCCAGCAGCCAAGGATCCAGCGGGAGGTACGAGCAGTACTTC.

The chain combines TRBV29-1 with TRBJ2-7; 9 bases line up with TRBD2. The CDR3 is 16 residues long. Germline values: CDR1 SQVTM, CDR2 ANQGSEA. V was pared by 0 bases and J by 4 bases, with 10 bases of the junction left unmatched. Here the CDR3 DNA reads TGCAGCGTTGAAGACCAGACTAGCGGCTCCCCATACGAGCAGTACTTC. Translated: CSVEDQTSGSPYEQYF.

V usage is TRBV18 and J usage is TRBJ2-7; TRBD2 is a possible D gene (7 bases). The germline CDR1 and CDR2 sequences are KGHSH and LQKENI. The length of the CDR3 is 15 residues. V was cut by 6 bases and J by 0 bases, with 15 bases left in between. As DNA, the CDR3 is TGTGCCAGCTCGGGAGGGGACAACCTCTCCTACGAGCAGTACTTC. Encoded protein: CASSGGDNLSYEQYF.

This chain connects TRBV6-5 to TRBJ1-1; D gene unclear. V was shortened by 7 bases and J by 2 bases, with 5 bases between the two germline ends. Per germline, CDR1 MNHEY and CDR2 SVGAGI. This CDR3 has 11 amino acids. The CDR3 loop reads CASTSNTEAFF. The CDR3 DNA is TGTGCCAGCACCTCAAACACTGAAGCTTTCTTT.

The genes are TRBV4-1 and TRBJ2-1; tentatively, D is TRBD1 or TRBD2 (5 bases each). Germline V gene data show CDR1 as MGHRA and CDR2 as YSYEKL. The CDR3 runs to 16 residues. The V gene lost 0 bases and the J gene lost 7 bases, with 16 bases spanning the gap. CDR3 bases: TGCGCCAGCAGCCAAGAAGCGGCATCAGGGCGTAATGAGCAGTTCTTC. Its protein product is CASSQEAASGRNEQFF.

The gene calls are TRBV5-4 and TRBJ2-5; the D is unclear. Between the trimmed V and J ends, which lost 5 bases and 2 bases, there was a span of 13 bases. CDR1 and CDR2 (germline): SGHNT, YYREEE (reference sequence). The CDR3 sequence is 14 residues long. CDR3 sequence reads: CASRDLVDQETQYF. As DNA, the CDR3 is TGTGCCAGCAGGGATCTGGTGGATCAAGAGACCCAGTACTTC.

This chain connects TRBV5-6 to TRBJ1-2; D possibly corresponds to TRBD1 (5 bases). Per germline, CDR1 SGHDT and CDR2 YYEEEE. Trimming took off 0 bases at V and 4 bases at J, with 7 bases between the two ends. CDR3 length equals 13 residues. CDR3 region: CASSLGDFYGYTF. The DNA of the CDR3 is TGTGCCAGCAGCTTGGGGGACTTCTATGGCTACACCTTC.

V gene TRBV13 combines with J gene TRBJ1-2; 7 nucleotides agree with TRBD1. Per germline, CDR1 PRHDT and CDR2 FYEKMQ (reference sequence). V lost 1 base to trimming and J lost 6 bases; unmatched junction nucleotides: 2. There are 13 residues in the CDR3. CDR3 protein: CASSLETGDGYTF. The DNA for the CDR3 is TGTGCCAGCAGCTTAGAAACAGGGGATGGCTACACCTTC.

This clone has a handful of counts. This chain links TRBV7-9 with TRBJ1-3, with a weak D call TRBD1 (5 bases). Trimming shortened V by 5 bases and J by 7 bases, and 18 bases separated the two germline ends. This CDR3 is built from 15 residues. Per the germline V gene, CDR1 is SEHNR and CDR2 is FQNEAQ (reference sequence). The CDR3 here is CASSPGRGYGNTIYF. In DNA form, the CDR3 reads TGTGCCAGCAGCCCGGGACGTGGGTACGGGAACACCATATATTTT.

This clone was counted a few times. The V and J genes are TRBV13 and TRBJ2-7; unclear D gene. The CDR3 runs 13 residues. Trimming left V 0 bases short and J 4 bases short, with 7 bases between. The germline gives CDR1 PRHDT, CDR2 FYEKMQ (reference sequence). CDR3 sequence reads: CASSLGSGYEQYF. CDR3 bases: TGTGCCAGCAGCTTAGGGTCGGGTTACGAGCAGTACTTC.

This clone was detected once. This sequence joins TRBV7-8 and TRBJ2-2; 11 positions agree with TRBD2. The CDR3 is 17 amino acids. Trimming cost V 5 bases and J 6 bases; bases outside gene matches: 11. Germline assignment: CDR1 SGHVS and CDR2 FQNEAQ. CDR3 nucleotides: TGTGCCAGCAGCCCTCTAGCGGGAGGTAGTTTATCCGGGGAGCTGTTTTTT. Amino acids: CASSPLAGGSLSGELFF.

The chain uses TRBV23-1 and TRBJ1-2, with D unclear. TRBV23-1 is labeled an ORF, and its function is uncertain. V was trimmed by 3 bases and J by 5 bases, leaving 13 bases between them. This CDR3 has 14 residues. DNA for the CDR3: TGCGCCAGCAGTCACCCCAATTACGGATATGGCTACACCTTC. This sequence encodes CASSHPNYGYGYTF.

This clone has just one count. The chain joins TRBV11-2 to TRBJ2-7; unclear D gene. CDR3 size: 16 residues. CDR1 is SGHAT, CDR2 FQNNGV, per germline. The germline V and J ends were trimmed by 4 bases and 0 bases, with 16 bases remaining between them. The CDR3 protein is CASSSPDGGSSYEQYF. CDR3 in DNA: TGTGCCAGCAGCTCGCCCGACGGTGGCAGCTCCTACGAGCAGTACTTC.

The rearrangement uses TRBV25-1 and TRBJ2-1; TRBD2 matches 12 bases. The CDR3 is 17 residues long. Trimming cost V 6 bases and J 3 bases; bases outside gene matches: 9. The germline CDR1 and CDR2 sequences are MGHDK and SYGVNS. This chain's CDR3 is CASSPLSSGRVYNEQFF. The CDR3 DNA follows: TGTGCCAGCAGCCCTCTCTCTAGCGGGAGGGTCTACAATGAGCAGTTCTTC.

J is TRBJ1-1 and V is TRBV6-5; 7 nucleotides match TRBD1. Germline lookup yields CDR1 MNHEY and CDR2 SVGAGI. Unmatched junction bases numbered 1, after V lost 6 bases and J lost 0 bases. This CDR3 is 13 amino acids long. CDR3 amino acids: CASRGQLNTEAFF. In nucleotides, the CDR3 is TGTGCCAGCAGGGGACAGCTGAACACTGAAGCTTTCTTT.